The sequence of this TCR beta chain was determined in a study of blood T cell repertoires in COVID-19. Study information: Sites across the United States, Italy and Spain contributed samples from acute and convalescent COVID-19.

This clone came up a few times. Clones were sequenced by immunoSEQ multiplex PCR, and TCRdb holds only the in-frame ones, with some missing. The sample holds about 280,000 clones, roughly 80% seen once. Adults between about 18 and 95 years of age took part from more than 20 US areas. Clinical histories supplied by participants themselves formed the basis of cohort assignment. Exposed volunteers were people who met a COVID-19 case within 2 weeks before study entry. This CDR3 is built from 14 residues. Germline CDR1 is MNHEY and CDR2 is SVGEGT. Trimming cost V 3 bases and J 2 bases, with 7 bases left between them.

The source material was PBMCs or T cells enriched from blood (not recorded which). This receptor was obtained from a man aged 40-49 years who had been exposed to COVID-19. The rearrangement uses TRBV6-2 or TRBV6-3 and TRBJ2-2, with D possibly matching TRBD1 (5 bases). The CDR3 DNA reads TGTGCCAGCAGTTATCAGGGAAACACCGGGGAGCTGTTTTTT. Protein product: CASSYQGNTGELFF.